Below are 20 T cell receptor beta chains sequenced from a single sample in a study of cytomegalovirus exposure and HLA in healthy donors. Primers: 60 Vbeta forward and 13 Jbeta reverse. Assay: immunoSEQ multiplex PCR; the TCRdb copy retains only in-frame clones and omits some. Found here are 150,000 to 200,000 clones, 70% to 80% of them singletons; the top ten hold about 1.4%. Sequencing used PBMCs. All receptors derive from a man aged 40-55 years in good health and CMV-seronegative.

This clone came up once. The chain has TRBV29-1 and TRBJ2-5, with TRBD1 matching 10 bases. The length of the CDR3 is 13 residues. Trimming cost V 5 bases and J 5 bases; bases outside gene matches: 5. From germline, CDR1 is SQVTM and CDR2 ANQGSEA. The CDR3 nucleotides read TGCAGCGTTAGGACAGGGGGATCGGAGACCCAGTACTTC. Translation gives CSVRTGGSETQYF.

This chain connects TRBV28 to TRBJ2-7, with 10 bases that match TRBD1. CDR1 is MDHEN and CDR2 is SYDVKM in the germline V gene. This CDR3 region has 15 residues. J lost 2 bases, V lost 6 bases, and 7 bases had no gene match. The CDR3 region is CASSFAGTGAYEQYF. For the CDR3, the DNA is TGTGCCAGCAGCTTCGCCGGGACAGGGGCCTACGAGCAGTACTTC. Together with reference TRBV28 and TRBJ2-7, the CDR3 gives the full variable domain: DVKVTQSSRYLVKRTGEKVFLECVQDMDHENMFWYRQDPGLGLRLIYFSYDVKMKEKGDIPEGYSVSREKKERFSLILESASTNQTSMYLCASSFAGTGAYEQYFGPGTRLTVT.

The genes are TRBV11-3 and TRBJ1-1; D ambiguous. Germline V gene lookup returns CDR1 SGHNT and CDR2 YENEEA. The CDR3 is made up of 14 amino acids. Between the trimmed V and J ends, which lost 0 bases and 0 bases, there was a span of 5 bases. CDR3 amino acids: CASSLESVNTEAFF. As DNA, the CDR3 is TGTGCCAGCAGCTTAGAGTCCGTGAACACTGAAGCTTTCTTT.

The chain links TRBV5-1 to TRBJ2-2, with D tentatively TRBD1 (5 bases). This CDR3 comprises 16 residues. Germline CDR1 and CDR2: SGHRS and YFSETQ. V lost 1 base, J lost 4 bases, and 14 bases lay in between. CDR3 nucleotide sequence: TGCGCCAGCAGCTTGTCTCAGGGAAAGAGCACCGGGGAGCTGTTTTTT. This translates into CASSLSQGKSTGELFF.

The V call is TRBV5-1, the J call TRBJ2-7; 9 bases match TRBD2. The V and J ends lost 0 bases and 7 bases, in that order; junction bases with no gene match: 11. The CDR3 contains 16 residues. Per germline, CDR1 SGHRS and CDR2 YFSETQ. The CDR3: CASSLAAVAGVREQYF. The CDR3 region has the DNA TGCGCCAGCAGCTTGGCCGCGGTAGCGGGAGTGAGAGAGCAGTACTTC.

The gene calls are TRBV9 and TRBJ1-3; TRBD1 might be the D (6 bases). CDR3 length equals 14 residues. The V gene lost 4 bases and the J gene lost 0 bases, with 8 bases spanning the gap. Germline CDR1 SGDLS, CDR2 YYNGEE. The CDR3 region is CASSPQGSGNTIYF. For the CDR3, the DNA is TGTGCCAGCAGCCCACAGGGCTCTGGAAACACCATATATTTT.

The chain uses TRBV11-1 and TRBJ2-2; possibly TRBD2 for D (6 bases). Germline loops: CDR1 SGHAT, CDR2 FQDESV (reference sequence). Deletions cut 2 bases from V and 2 bases from J, with 9 bases between. CDR3 length: 15 amino acids. The CDR3 DNA reads as TGTGCCAGCAGCTTAATCGGGAGAAACACCGGGGAGCTGTTTTTT. It codes for CASSLIGRNTGELFF. The full variable domain, completed using reference TRBV11-1 and TRBJ2-2, is EAEVAQSPRYKITEKSQAVAFWCDPISGHATLYWYRQILGQGPELLVQFQDESVVDDSQLPKDRFSAERLKGVDSTLKIQPAELGDSAMYLCASSLIGRNTGELFFGEGSRLTVL.

The chain carries TRBV19 and TRBJ1-5; D gene unclear. The CDR3 is made up of 14 amino acids. The germline V and J ends were trimmed by 5 bases and 2 bases, with 10 bases remaining between them. In germline, CDR1 is LNHDA, CDR2 SQIVND (reference sequence). The CDR3 loop reads CASSRGTGNQPQHF. The DNA for the CDR3 is TGTGCCAGTAGTCGGGGAACTGGCAATCAGCCCCAGCATTTT.

CDR3 residues: CASSECPTSCEQYV. The DNA for the CDR3 is TGTGCCAGCAGCGAATGCCCGACTAGCTGCGAGCAGTACGTC. The chain employs TRBV21-1 and TRBJ2-7; the table's D call, TRBD2, was not checked against the DNA. TRBV21-1 is deemed a pseudogene. This CDR3 spans 14 amino acids.

The V and J genes are TRBV5-6 and TRBJ1-4; no clear D. The CDR3 length is 14 residues. CDR1 is SGHDT, CDR2 YYEEEE, per germline. V lost 3 bases and J lost 17, with 23 bases in between. CDR3 sequence reads: CASSYLSGDPFLFF. As DNA, the CDR3 is TGTGCCAGCAGCTACCTGAGCGGGGATCCTTTTCTTTTTTTT.

This clone has just one count. The chain joins TRBV5-4 to TRBJ1-1; 10 bases align to TRBD1. The CDR3 is made up of 15 amino acids. The germline V gene encodes CDR1 SGHNT and CDR2 YYREEE (reference sequence). V shed 4 bases, J shed 3 bases, and the junction held 6 bases outside the gene matches. This chain's CDR3 is CASSGTGDRDTEAFF. The CDR3 bases are TGTGCCAGCAGCGGGACAGGGGATAGAGACACTGAAGCTTTCTTT.

The rearrangement joins TRBV2 to TRBJ1-5; 7 bases are a match to TRBD1. The germline V gene encodes CDR1 SNHLY and CDR2 FYNNEI. This CDR3 region has 13 residues. V lost 6 bases, J lost 4 bases, and 3 bases stayed unmatched. The CDR3 protein is CASRGQSNQPQHF. The CDR3 DNA reads as TGTGCCAGCAGGGGACAGTCTAATCAGCCCCAGCATTTT. Based on the CDR3 plus reference TRBV2 and TRBJ1-5, the full variable domain is EPEVTQTPSHQVTQMGQEVILRCVPISNHLYFYWYRQILGQKVEFLVSFYNNEISEKSEIFDDQFSVERPDGSNFTLKIRSTKLEDSAMYFCASRGQSNQPQHFGDGTRLSIL.

In this sample, this clone turned up once. This chain connects TRBV28 to TRBJ2-7, with TRBD2 matching over 8 bases. Trimming took 7 bases from V and 3 from J; bases not matched to a gene: 14. Germline CDR1 MDHEN, CDR2 SYDVKM. This CDR3 is 16 amino acids long. CDR3 protein: CASTLSPAGTSYEQYF. The DNA of the CDR3 is TGTGCCAGCACCTTATCACCGGCCGGGACTAGCTACGAGCAGTACTTC.

In regard to this clone: The identical CDR3 is also encoded by other nucleotide sequences in the sample. The chain carries TRBV7-9 and TRBJ1-1; 7 bases are a match to TRBD1. There are 14 residues in the CDR3. Germline V gene data show CDR1 as SEHNR and CDR2 as FQNEAQ (reference sequence). J was trimmed by 1 base and V by 1 base; bases with no gene match: 0. The CDR3 loop reads CASSLGQGNTEAFF. CDR3 bases: TGTGCCAGCAGCTTAGGACAGGGGAACACTGAAGCTTTCTTT.

This rearrangement joins TRBV11-1 to TRBJ2-3; TRBD2 agrees at 7 bases. Germline-derived CDR1 and CDR2 are SGHAT and FQDESV (reference sequence). The CDR3 has 14 amino acids. With 5 bases clipped from V and 4 bases from J, the junction kept 6 bases outside the gene matches. The CDR3 DNA is TGTGCCAGCAGCGCCCCACGGGGGGCAGATACGCAGTATTTT. Translated, it gives CASSAPRGADTQYF.

The V and J genes are TRBV5-4 and TRBJ2-3; 16 nucleotides line up with TRBD2. The CDR3 runs to 19 residues. Germline V CDR1 and CDR2: SGHNT, YYREEE (reference sequence). The ends lost 4 bases at V and 5 bases at J; junction bases unmatched: 13. CDR3 sequence (DNA): TGTGCCAGCAGCAGCCCGCCGGGACTAGCGGGAGGGCCCAAAGATACGCAGTATTTT. This codes for CASSSPPGLAGGPKDTQYF.

V and J are TRBV30 and TRBJ2-5; 9 bases map to TRBD1. The CDR3 is 14 residues long. The V gene's germline CDR1 is GTSNPN and CDR2 SVGIG (reference sequence). V dropped 4 bases and J dropped 3; count of bases not matched to a gene: 6. The CDR3 DNA follows: TGTGCCTGGAACCTACAGGGGGCAGAAGAGACCCAGTACTTC. Its translation is CAWNLQGAEETQYF.

The DNA of the CDR3 is TGTGCCAGCAGCTTATTACTAGTGGGCACCGGGGAGCTGTTTTTT. It codes for CASSLLLVGTGELFF. The chain has TRBV7-2 and TRBJ2-2; D perhaps matches TRBD2 (5 bases). V gave up 2 bases and J gave up 4 bases, with 11 bases separating them. The germline gives CDR1 SGHTA, CDR2 FQGNSA. The CDR3 totals 15 residues.

This clone was observed a single time. V and J are TRBV4-1 and TRBJ2-6; D may be TRBD2 (5 bases). Germline V CDR1 and CDR2: MGHRA, YSYEKL. The CDR3 has 17 amino acids. V was pared by 1 base and J by 2 bases, with 12 bases between. The CDR3 nucleotides read TGCGCCAGCAGCCAAGCCCCGGGAACGGCTGGGGCCAACGTCCTGACTTTC. Protein product: CASSQAPGTAGANVLTF.

Worth noting for this clone: One end of the junction is discordant with germline, which a read error may explain. This chain uses TRBV2 with TRBJ2-6, with TRBD1 matching over 8 bases. CDR3 size: 15 residues. Germline lookup yields CDR1 SNHLY and CDR2 FYNNEI. The CDR3 spells CASGRTGTGANGLTF. The CDR3 DNA sequence: TGTGCCAGCGGACGGACAGGGACTGGGGCCAACGGCCTGACTTTC.